These T cell receptor beta chains were read from a single sample in a study of Ad26.COV2.S vaccination and SARS-CoV-2 variants. Clones were read by immunoSEQ multiplex PCR, and TCRdb kept only the in-frame ones, dropping some. The data contain around 400,000 clones, about nine tenths of them singletons. The specimen comprised peripheral blood, sampled in a trial of Ad26.COV2.S vaccine versus placebo. Receptors originate from a person between 18 and 59 years old who received the Ad26.COV2.S COVID-19 vaccine or a placebo. Both conserved end residues are part of each CDR3. Fields, in order: J gene, V gene, clone size, D gene, CDR3 DNA, CDR3 protein. A D gene is named only where the DNA matches it firmly. Clone size is not always given. Where it is, it says once, few, many or a class for expanded clones.

TRBJ2-2 | TRBV28 | . | TRBD2 | TGTGCCAGCACCCCCGGGGGGGCGTACACCGGGGAGCTGTTTTTT | CASTPGGAYTGELFF
TRBJ1-1 | TRBV6-5 | few | . | TGTGCCAGCAGTAGGACATCCAACACTGAAGCTTTCTTT | CASSRTSNTEAFF
TRBJ1-3 | TRBV11-2 | . | . | TGTGCCAGCAGCGATTGGAGGGATGGAAACACCATATATTTT | CASSDWRDGNTIYF
TRBJ1-2 | TRBV7-2 | . | . | TGTGCCAGCAGTTCCATCGGGGGCTATGGCTACACCTTC | CASSSIGGYGYTF
TRBJ2-2 | TRBV18 | . | TRBD2 | TGTGCCAGCTCACTTAACGGACTAGCGGGGGGCACCGGGGAGCTGTTTTTT | CASSLNGLAGGTGELFF
TRBJ2-1 | TRBV29-1 | . | TRBD2 | TGCAGCGTTGACAAGGACAGGGAAGCGGGAGGGCCTTACAATGAGCAGTTCTTC | CSVDKDREAGGPYNEQFF
TRBJ2-7 | TRBV11-3 | . | TRBD2 | TGTGCCAGCAGCCATAGACTAGCGGGACCTCCCGAGCAGTACTTC | CASSHRLAGPPEQYF
TRBJ2-1 | TRBV24-1 | . | . | TGTGCCACCAGTGGACCCCCTTCCTACAATGAGCAGTTCTTC | CATSGPPSYNEQFF
TRBJ1-1 | TRBV6-2/TRBV6-3 | . | . | TGTGCCAGCAGTATTCGGGGGAACTTGTTAGGGAACACTGAAGCTTTCTTT | CASSIRGNLLGNTEAFF
TRBJ1-2 | TRBV2 | . | . | TGTGCCAGCAGTGAGGTTATCGGCAACTTC | CASSEVIGNF
TRBJ1-4 | TRBV30 | once | . | TGTGCCTGGAGCCGGACGTCCGGTGAAAAACTGTTTTTT | CAWSRTSGEKLFF
TRBJ1-1 | TRBV30 | few | TRBD1 | TGTGCCTGGAGTGGAACAGGGGGCACTGAAGCTTTCTTT | CAWSGTGGTEAFF
TRBJ2-2 | TRBV29-1 | . | . | TGCAGCGCCTCCCATTTACGAACCGGGGAGCTGTTTTTT | CSASHLRTGELFF
TRBJ2-3 | TRBV29-1 | . | . | TGCAGCGTTGAGGGTTTTGCTCCTCCAGATACGCAGTATTTT | CSVEGFAPPDTQYF
TRBJ2-7 | TRBV7-6 | . | TRBD1 | TGTGCCAGCAGCCCAGGGACAGGGGGGCCCTACGAGCAGTACTTC | CASSPGTGGPYEQYF
TRBJ1-1 | TRBV18 | . | . | TGTGCCAGCTCAAATCGAACGAACACTGAAGCTTTCTTT | CASSNRTNTEAFF
TRBJ1-3 | TRBV30 | once | . | TGTGCCTGGAGTACTGGAAACACCATATATTTT | CAWSTGNTIYF
TRBJ2-7 | TRBV7-2 | . | . | TGTGCCAGCAGCTCCTTAGGGGAGGTCCCCTACGAGCAGTACTTC | CASSSLGEVPYEQYF
TRBJ2-1 | TRBV6-2/TRBV6-3 | . | . | TGTGCCAGCAGTTACCACCCCGAACAGGGAAACAATGAGCAGTTCTTC | CASSYHPEQGNNEQFF
TRBJ2-3 | TRBV18 | . | . | TGTGCCAGCTCACCCACTAGTATGACAGATACGCAGTATTTT | CASSPTSMTDTQYF
TRBJ2-1 | TRBV5-5 | . | . | TGTGCCAGCAGCATCAATGAGCAGTTCTTC | CASSINEQFF
TRBJ2-3 | TRBV19 | . | TRBD2 | TGTGCCAGTAGTTCCCTTACTGGGACTAGCGGAACAGATACGCAGTATTTT | CASSSLTGTSGTDTQYF
TRBJ1-2 | TRBV15 | . | . | TGTGCCACCAGCAGGGCGATGGGTTCTAACTATGGCTACACCTTC | CATSRAMGSNYGYTF
TRBJ1-2 | TRBV14 | . | . | TGTGCCAGCAGCCCCGGGTGGGGTGGCTACACCTTC | CASSPGWGGYTF
TRBJ2-6 | TRBV5-4 | . | . | TGTGCCAGCAGCTTGGGGGGCTCTGGGGCCAACGTCCTGACTTTC | CASSLGGSGANVLTF
TRBJ2-5 | TRBV9 | . | TRBD1 | TGTGCCAGCAGCCCCCTAGTCCAGGGGGCTGACGGAGAGACCCAGTACTTC | CASSPLVQGADGETQYF
TRBJ2-3 | TRBV11-3 | . | . | TGTGCCAGCAGCTTGGGCAGGGGGGTAGCGGACCTCACAGATACGCAGTATTTT | CASSLGRGVADLTDTQYF
TRBJ1-2 | TRBV29-1 | . | TRBD1 | TGCAGCGTAGGACAGGGTTCCCCTGGTGGCTACACCTTC | CSVGQGSPGGYTF
TRBJ1-5 | TRBV30 | . | . | TGTGCCTGGGGAGGGGCTGAGCAGCCCCAGCATTTT | CAWGGAEQPQHF
TRBJ1-1 | TRBV12-3/TRBV12-4 | . | . | TGTGCCAGCAATAGGATAGAGGTCACTGAAGCTTTCTTT | CASNRIEVTEAFF
TRBJ1-2 | TRBV15 | . | . | TGTGCCACCAGCAGAGATTTTGGGGGCAGGGGCTACACCTTC | CATSRDFGGRGYTF
TRBJ1-2 | TRBV3-1/TRBV3-2 | once | . | TGTGCCAGCAGCCATGACGGACAGCCTGATGGCTACACCTTC | CASSHDGQPDGYTF
TRBJ1-1 | TRBV4-3 | . | TRBD1 | TGCGCCAGCAGCCAAGAAGACAGGACAGGGGGCACTGAAGCTTTCTTT | CASSQEDRTGGTEAFF
TRBJ1-4 | TRBV15 | . | . | TGTGCCACCAGCAGAGAGGGATTTACGGGTGAAAAACTGTTTTTT | CATSREGFTGEKLFF
TRBJ1-2 | TRBV3-1/TRBV3-2 | once | . | TGTGCCAGCAGCCAGGGCAGGTTCTATGGCTACACCTTC | CASSQGRFYGYTF
TRBJ2-1 | TRBV7-9 | . | . | TGTGCCAGCAGCTTAGGGCTAGCGAGCTCCTACAATGAGCAGTTCTTC | CASSLGLASSYNEQFF
TRBJ2-7 | TRBV4-3 | . | TRBD2 | TGCGCCAGCAGCCAAAGGCTAGCGGGTGCCTACGAGCAGTACTTC | CASSQRLAGAYEQYF
TRBJ2-1 | TRBV11-2 | once | TRBD2 | TGTGCCAGCAGCTTAGGGGGACTACCGTCTAATGAGCAGTTCTTC | CASSLGGLPSNEQFF
TRBJ2-4 | TRBV5-6 | . | TRBD1 | TGTGCCAGCAGCTCGGAAGAGGGGGCAGGGAGTTACATTCAGTACTTC | CASSSEEGAGSYIQYF
TRBJ2-7 | TRBV28 | . | . | TGTGCCAGCAGCGCGGGACAGTCCTTTAGGTACGAGCAGTACTTC | CASSAGQSFRYEQYF
TRBJ1-1 | TRBV7-9 | few | . | TGTGCCAGCAGCTTACCAGGCGGTAACACTGAAGCTTTCTTT | CASSLPGGNTEAFF
TRBJ2-7 | TRBV27 | . | . | TGTGCCAGCAGTCCTTCTCGACACGAGCAGTACTTC | CASSPSRHEQYF
TRBJ1-1 | TRBV9 | . | TRBD1 | TGTGCCAGCAGCGGGGGACAGGGTTACACTGAAGCTTTCTTT | CASSGGQGYTEAFF
TRBJ2-3 | TRBV25-1 | once | . | TGTGCCAGCAGTGAGGCCAGGTCGGCGGATACGCAGTATTTT | CASSEARSADTQYF
TRBJ2-2 | TRBV6-5 | . | TRBD1 | TGTGCCAGCACCCTCGGGACAGTGAACACCGGGGAGCTGTTTTTT | CASTLGTVNTGELFF
TRBJ2-5 | TRBV7-3 | . | . | TGTGCCAGCAGCCCTGGCGCAGGCGTCGCGGAGACCCAGTACTTC | CASSPGAGVAETQYF
TRBJ1-6 | TRBV7-8 | once | . | TGTGCCAGCAGCTTAAGCGGCAGACAATTTTCACCCCTCCACTTT | CASSLSGRQFSPLHF
TRBJ2-3 | TRBV5-1 | . | TRBD2 | TGCGCCAGCAGCTTAGGGACTAGCGGGAAGCCGGATACGCAGTATTTT | CASSLGTSGKPDTQYF
TRBJ1-3 | TRBV2 | once | . | TGTGCCAGCATTGTGGTCTCTGGAAACACCATATATTTT | CASIVVSGNTIYF
TRBJ2-2 | TRBV5-4 | . | TRBD2 | TGTGCCAGCAGCTCTCCGACTAGCGGGAGGCCCGGGGAGCTGTTTTTT | CASSSPTSGRPGELFF
TRBJ2-1 | TRBV2 | . | TRBD1 | TGTGCCAGCAACGAGGGGGCCCCTCCTTACAATGAGCAGTTCTTC | CASNEGAPPYNEQFF
TRBJ2-7 | TRBV6-1 | once | . | TGTGCCAGCAGTGAAGCCCCAGGTGGGGTCTACGAGCAGTACTTC | CASSEAPGGVYEQYF
TRBJ2-2 | TRBV19 | . | . | TGTGCCAGTAGTATGGTTGCAGGGGGGGTGACCGGGGAGCTGTTTTTT | CASSMVAGGVTGELFF
TRBJ1-1 | TRBV7-9 | . | . | TGTGCCAGCAGCTTCCCCCAGGGCAGGGATGAAGCTTTCTTT | CASSFPQGRDEAFF
TRBJ2-2 | TRBV30 | . | . | TGTGCCTGGAACAGGGTCACCGGGGAGCTGTTTTTT | CAWNRVTGELFF